This section outlines one TCR beta chain sequence together with its context. This clone's antigen is unknown. It has no much larger one-base neighbor in the sample; base qualities were not kept. This record belongs to a study of cytomegalovirus exposure and HLA in healthy donors (dated by TCRdb to between 2016 and 2019). The study in broad terms: According to an earlier analysis of a few hundred of the donors, about 179 million T cells yielded 90 million to 140 million unique TCR beta sequences and about 280 Gb of sequence data. Roughly 300 gigabases of sequencing data and 75 million to 85 million unique TCR sequences made up an early release that covered under 750 HLA-typed donors. Of the approximately 400 genotyped donors, about 80% fell in the genetic ancestry cluster associated with self-reported Caucasian donors. The study was designed to test whether signatures of past pathogen exposure could be identified by cataloging public T cell receptors. Using immunosequencing, the study profiled T cell repertoires from 500 to 800 subjects and related those repertoires to cytomegalovirus serostatus. Besides the first cohort of under 700 subjects, a separate validation cohort made up of about 120 different subjects was used. The study combined high-throughput TCR immunosequencing, statistical association of individual TCRs with disease status, and machine learning to predict cytomegalovirus infection status. In a later analysis, previously published TCR beta repertoires from about 670 donors were re-analyzed and high-resolution HLA genotyping was added so that TCR occurrence patterns could be studied. In the later analysis, no new phenotypic data were used to find candidate immune exposures; instead, reliance was placed on TCR beta sequences and their occurrence across donors. An earlier analysis of about 620 of the donors applied high-throughput TCR beta sequencing to assess whether each TCR beta V gene segment acted as functional or pseudogenic. Alongside the repertoire data, information on donor age, sex, ethnicity and CMV serostatus was compiled. A later genetic analysis used genome-wide SNP genotypes for about 60% of the roughly 700 donors, treating that subset as a discovery cohort. Every repertoire in the discovery cohort had been generated on one and the same sequencing platform. HLA typing covered class I and class II loci at four-digit resolution. Typing coverage differed by locus: A, B, C, DRB1 and DQB1 were typed in roughly 620-640 donors, DQA1 in 500 to 550, DPA1 in some 600, and DPB1 in approximately 450. Roughly five DR-DQ haplotypes were handled as single units for association and clustering, since linkage in the cohort was strong. Among some 400 genotyped donors of the cohort, an average of around 250,000 unique TCR beta nucleotide sequences was sequenced per donor, of which approximately 18% were non-productive. The investigation overall reported the following: Across donors, most TCR sequences were observed very rarely, whereas some public TCRs were present in many individuals. A further reported finding was that TCR beta sequences accurately predicted the HLA-A and HLA-B alleles for most subjects in the first cohort. In a later analysis, the rate of TCR association differed among HLA loci, with DRB1 alleles having the most associated TCRs and HLA-C alleles having the fewest. A later genetic analysis associated a missense DCLRE1C variant with V-gene and J-gene trimming of TCR beta chains, and an independent cohort replicated the association. In a later genetic analysis, fewer N-insertions in productive TCRs were reported among donors in an Asian-associated ancestry cluster than the approximately 630-donor mean. In a later analysis, HLA-associated TCR beta chains showed more clonal expansion and lower generation probabilities than non-associated chains that were equally common. In an earlier analysis of 587 of the donors, most TCR beta V segments appeared in productive rearrangements about 87% or about 30% of the time, broadly matching IMGT annotations. The 87-base-pair reads could not distinguish some IMGT-functional V segments, including TRBV6-2 and TRBV6-3, so those segments were excluded. HLA typing was unavailable for some donors at each locus, so association tests used only the typed subset. A few of the identified cytomegalovirus-associated TCR beta chains were confirmed in vitro to be specific for cytomegalovirus antigens. The authors suggested that the approach could potentially be extended to other disease states and immunological phenotypes. A cluster of highly shared sequence variants was judged likely to be a technical artifact of the sequencing pipeline. According to a later analysis, most CMV-associated TCR beta chains appeared to be HLA-restricted, and the HLA associations seemed to be driven largely by CMV exposure. Linkage disequilibrium might explain the correlated functional status among segregating V segments, but an unknown experimental factor could not be ruled out. Roughly 15 rarely observed V segments, including chromosome 9 orphons, were excluded from the earlier analysis of several hundred of the donors because counts were too low. The cohort was sequenced for TCR beta chains only, and without alpha or paired-chain data the features that could be detected were limited. When HLA alleles, especially DR and DQ, strongly co-occurred, TCR associations were difficult to assign to individual alleles. Cytomegalovirus status was reported to be diagnosed by the classifier with high specificity and sensitivity in both the original and validation cohorts. For the cohort, immune exposure information was limited to CMV serostatus. Presence/absence analyses assumed roughly uniform sequencing depth across donors, an assumption that may not hold. Several of the top co-occurrence clusters appeared to be linked to parvovirus B19, influenza, CMV and Epstein-Barr virus, according to a later analysis. The study gave a list of 150 to 200 TCR beta chains associated with cytomegalovirus. Specific HLA alleles were associated with roughly 17,000 TCR beta sequences at a false discovery rate of 0.05 in a later analysis.

V gives up 7 bases and J gives up 2 bases, and the segment between their germline ends measures 17 bases. CDR1 and CDR2, looked up from the germline V gene, are SNHLY and FYNNEI. The CDR3 goes from the cysteine to the phenylalanine over 15 residues. Of the read, only the CDR3 DNA is kept; its 45 bases are in frame from base 1. Libraries were constructed by the immunoSEQ multiplex PCR assay. The multiplex PCR relied on a mix of 60 forward primers for TCR Vbeta segments and 13 reverse primers for TCR Jbeta segments. A multiplex PCR assay on genomic DNA amplified the CDR3 region of rearranged TCR beta genes. Amplified TCR beta libraries were sequenced as 87-base-pair reads on the Illumina HiSeq System. On the study's bioinformatics: A later analysis counted about 76 million unique TCR beta chains across the approximately 700 repertoires, and 9 million to 14 million of these chains were shared by at least two donors. Raw reads were error-corrected and collapsed into unique sequences with a nearest-neighbor algorithm that merged closely related sequences to remove PCR and sequencing errors. To assign V, D and J gene segments, CDR3 sequences were aligned to IMGT reference sequences. Each retained sequence needed at least a six-nucleotide match to both a V gene segment and a J gene segment. Rearrangements were classified as productive when the CDR3 lacked stop codons and remained in frame with V and J, and all other rearrangements were classified as non-productive. CDR3 was defined by IMGT convention, running from the second conserved V-encoded cysteine to the conserved J-encoded phenylalanine. Sequences without an unambiguous match to a single V gene segment were excluded from the earlier analysis of 450 to 650 of the donors. In an earlier analysis of some 590 of the donors, a V segment was called functional when productive rearrangements were above 56.7%, and segregating when the standard deviation between donors exceeded 5%. A statistical classification framework was built to diagnose cytomegalovirus status from the catalog of TCR beta chain sequences. A later analysis assigned V and J genes by comparing TCR nucleotide sequences with IMGT/GENE-DB human TR gene sequences. Using the TCRdist pipeline, a later analysis assigned CDR3 sequences along with most-parsimonious VDJ recombination scenarios. A later analysis defined each TCR beta chain by its CDR3 amino acid sequence plus V-gene family, and excluded reads lacking a unique V-gene family. A later analysis removed 600 or so highly shared, low-generation-probability nucleotide sequences to deal with suspected cross-contamination and a sequencing artifact. For each public chain, a later analysis derived a clonal expansion index from normalized ranks of inferred template counts within each repertoire. A later analysis computed generation probabilities with a VDJ recombination model fitted to out-of-frame rearrangements, and checked the results against IGoR. In a later analysis, TCR-TCR, TCR-HLA and TCR-CMV co-occurrence was scored with hypergeometric tests, and a repertoire-size bias correction was applied to TCR pairs. False discovery rates were estimated in a later analysis by permuting HLA or CMV assignments 20 times. In a later analysis, co-occurring TCRs were grouped with DBSCAN, and TCRdist sequence similarity was added when clustering was performed within HLA-allele-positive subsets. For co-occurrence clustering, repertoires with fewer than 30,000 or more than 120,000 public chains were excluded, along with five repertoires with anomalous nucleotide sharing. In its TCRdb copy, this immuneACCESS table keeps in-frame sequences only and misses some clones. Where compared with another copy, unresolved V genes explain less than half of these, and the others have no known cause. The V and J calls and clone size are taken from that table; D and trimming were inferred from the DNA. Here the sample has about 99,000 clones; around 61% occur a single time. 3% to 4% of the sample comes from the top ten.

The cohort consisted of some 670 healthy bone marrow donors. All cohort members were sampled while nominally healthy, although unrecorded immune exposures were likely present. The donor tested CMV seronegative, placing the donor among the 350 or so seronegative members of the cohort. Every donor gave a peripheral blood sample, and the peripheral blood mononuclear cells from that sample were used for TCR beta sequencing. Genomic DNA was extracted from the blood cell samples with the Qiagen DNeasy Blood Extraction Kit. The source material was PBMCs. This clonotype was sampled from a woman between 50 and 59 years old in good health and CMV-seronegative. The rearranged segments are TRBV2 and TRBJ1-2; the D gene is possibly TRBD1, with 5 bases matching. The CDR3 reads CASKGQTATNYGYTF. The sequence in DNA is TGTGCCAGCAAGGGGCAGACCGCCACCAACTATGGCTACACCTTC.